Presented here are 30 T cell receptor beta chains from one specimen sequenced in a study of cytomegalovirus exposure and HLA in healthy donors. This PCR relied on a set of 60 Vbeta primers and 13 Jbeta primers. Clones were sequenced by immunoSEQ multiplex PCR, and TCRdb holds only the in-frame ones, with some missing. This repertoire shows roughly 67,000 clones, approximately 78% found once; its top ten account for 2.5% to 3%. The sample taken for sequencing was PBMCs. The receptor set was obtained from a woman aged 25 to 45 in good health and CMV-seronegative.

V and J are TRBV11-2 and TRBJ1-2, with D possibly TRBD1 on 6 matching bases. The V end lost 5 bases, the J end lost 2 bases, and 18 bases lay between the germline ends. The CDR3 has 16 amino acids. Germline-derived CDR1 and CDR2 are SGHAT and FQNNGV. CDR3 sequence reads: CASSPRGGNWNYGYTF. The CDR3 DNA is TGTGCCAGCAGCCCGAGGGGGGGCAATTGGAACTATGGCTACACCTTC. Complete variable domain (other parts from reference TRBV11-2 and TRBJ1-2): EAGVAQSPRYKIIEKRQSVAFWCNPISGHATLYWYQQILGQGPKLLIQFQNNGVVDDSQLPKDRFSAERLKGVDSTLKIQPAKLEDSAVYLCASSPRGGNWNYGYTFGSGTRLTVV.

The chain joins TRBV5-1 to TRBJ1-2; TRBD1 might be the D (6 bases). CDR1 is SGHRS and CDR2 is YFSETQ in the germline V gene. This CDR3 has 15 residues. Trimming removed 2 bases at V and 3 bases at J, with 14 bases between. This CDR3 is CASSLNRVGDYGYTF. As DNA, the CDR3 is TGCGCCAGCAGCTTAAACAGGGTCGGGGACTATGGCTACACCTTC. The variable domain in full, with the rest retrieved from reference TRBV5-1 and TRBJ1-2, is KAGVTQTPRYLIKTRGQQVTLSCSPISGHRSVSWYQQTPGQGLQFLFEYFSETQRNKGNFPGRFSGRQFSNSRSEMNVSTLELGDSALYLCASSLNRVGDYGYTFGSGTRLTVV.

This CDR3 reads CASSDPRYSSYNEQFF. The CDR3 DNA follows: TGCGCCAGCTCTGATCCCCGGTACAGCTCCTACAATGAGCAGTTCTTC. The genes are TRBV5-1 and TRBJ2-1; D unclear. Germline CDR1 reads SGHRS; CDR2 reads YFSETQ. With 7 bases removed from V and 0 bases from J, the gap between germline ends came to 17 bases. The CDR3 is made up of 16 amino acids.

V and J are TRBV6-1 and TRBJ2-5; a possible D gene is TRBD2 (6 bases). The ends were cut back, 2 bases at V and 0 bases at J, with 13 bases in the middle. The CDR3 runs to 16 residues. Germline V CDR1 and CDR2: MNHNS, SASEGT. The chain's CDR3 is CASSEFTSPYQETQYF. The CDR3 region has the DNA TGTGCCAGCAGTGAATTTACTAGCCCGTACCAAGAGACCCAGTACTTC.

The rearrangement uses TRBV7-2 and TRBJ2-7, with a possible D match to TRBD1 (5 bases). Germline V gene lookup returns CDR1 SGHTA and CDR2 FQGNSA. The ends were cut back, 4 bases at V and 2 bases at J, with 12 bases in the middle. CDR3 size: 14 residues. As DNA, the CDR3 is TGTGCCAGCAGCTCTTACAGGTTCACCTACGAGCAGTACTTC. Protein sequence: CASSSYRFTYEQYF.

The rearrangement uses TRBV7-2 and TRBJ1-5, with 10 bases that match TRBD1. Germline lookup yields CDR1 SGHTA and CDR2 FQGNSA. J lost 4 bases, V lost 5 bases, and 8 bases had no gene match. The CDR3 is 16 residues long. CDR3 DNA sequence: TGTGCCAGCAGCCCCCGGGACAGGGGCACAAATCAGCCCCAGCATTTT. The encoded protein is CASSPRDRGTNQPQHF.

The chain combines TRBV6-4 with TRBJ2-6, with TRBD1 identical over 7 bases. Germline CDR1 is MRHNA and CDR2 is SNTAGT. The CDR3 contains 14 residues. V dropped 7 bases and J dropped 2; count of bases not matched to a gene: 2. CDR3 in amino acids: CASMRGPGANVLTF. CDR3 sequence (DNA): TGTGCCAGCATGAGGGGGCCTGGGGCCAACGTCCTGACTTTC.

The chain is built from TRBV5-6 and TRBJ1-3, with TRBD1 matching 8 bases. V shed 0 bases and J 3 bases; nucleotides not matched to a gene: 2. CDR1 is SGHDT and CDR2 is YYEEEE in the germline V gene. The CDR3 covers 15 residues. The CDR3 here is CASSLEDRGGNTIYF. The CDR3 DNA follows: TGTGCCAGCAGCTTGGAAGACAGGGGTGGAAACACCATATATTTT.

The genes are TRBV2 and TRBJ2-1; weak D call: TRBD2 (5 bases). Trimming removed 7 bases at V and 8 bases at J, with 6 bases between. CDR1 SNHLY and CDR2 FYNNEI come from the germline V gene. The CDR3 covers 10 residues. CDR3 protein: CASKRDEQFF. For the CDR3, the DNA is TGTGCCAGCAAGAGGGATGAGCAGTTCTTC.

The CDR3 nucleotides are TGTGCCAGCAGACGGGACAGTGGCGAGCAGTACTTC. Amino acid sequence: CASRRDSGEQYF. The V and J genes are TRBV5-4 and TRBJ2-7; TRBD1 aligns across 7 bases. Trimming at V came to 5 bases and at J to 6 bases, leaving 5 bases not matched to a gene. Germline V gene sequence: CDR1 SGHNT, CDR2 YYREEE (reference sequence). The CDR3 extends over 12 amino acids.

The chain combines TRBV23-1 with TRBJ1-1, with a weak D call TRBD1 (6 bases). TRBV23-1 is classed as an ORF, of uncertain function. This CDR3 comprises 18 residues. The V gene lost 3 bases and the J gene lost 4 bases, with 24 bases spanning the gap. The CDR3 DNA follows: TGCGCCAGCAGTCAGCGGGGGACATTCCGGTTTTTCGGCACTGAAGCTTTCTTT. Protein: CASSQRGTFRFFGTEAFF.

The chain is built from TRBV19 and TRBJ1-1; no definite D call. V was trimmed by 0 bases and J by 1 base, leaving 12 bases between them. The CDR3 runs 16 residues. Germline V lookup: CDR1 LNHDA, CDR2 SQIVND (reference sequence). CDR3 residues: CASSIDSGAGNTEAFF. Written as DNA, the CDR3 is TGTGCCAGTAGTATAGATAGTGGCGCGGGGAACACTGAAGCTTTCTTT.

The rearrangement joins TRBV28 to TRBJ1-3; 9 bases line up with TRBD1. Germline assignment: CDR1 MDHEN and CDR2 SYDVKM. The CDR3 runs to 14 residues. After removal of 5 bases from V and 5 bases from J, the junction contained 4 bases not matched to a gene. The CDR3 DNA reads TGTGCCAGCAGTCAACAGGGGGCTAGAAACACCATATATTTT. Residues: CASSQQGARNTIYF.

The gene calls are TRBV4-3 and TRBJ1-1, with 8 bases identical to TRBD1. Per the germline V gene, CDR1 is LGHNA and CDR2 is YSLEER. V dropped 1 base and J dropped 4; count of bases not matched to a gene: 5. The CDR3 is made up of 15 amino acids. The CDR3 DNA sequence: TGCGCCAGCAGCCAAGGACAGGGGTCTGGCACTGAAGCTTTCTTT. Amino acid sequence: CASSQGQGSGTEAFF.

The CDR3: CASSPSVNGGLTHYGYTF. The CDR3 coding sequence is TGTGCCAGCAGCCCCTCAGTAAATGGGGGCCTTACTCACTATGGCTACACCTTC. The J gene is TRBJ1-2, the V gene TRBV6-7, with D possibly matching TRBD1 (6 bases). TRBV6-7 counts as an open reading frame of uncertain function. V lost 6 bases and J lost 3, with 26 bases in between. The CDR3 is 18 amino acids.

The chain joins TRBV4-1 to TRBJ1-1; no clear D gene. This CDR3 comprises 13 residues. Per germline, CDR1 MGHRA and CDR2 YSYEKL. V was shortened by 4 bases and J by 0 bases, with 6 bases between the two germline ends. For the CDR3, the DNA is TGCGCCAGCAGCCTGTCTTTGAACACTGAAGCTTTCTTT. As protein: CASSLSLNTEAFF.

The rearrangement joins TRBV15 to TRBJ1-4; 9 positions match TRBD1. CDR3 length equals 15 residues. V shed 0 bases, J shed 8 bases, and the junction held 4 bases outside the gene matches. CDR1 and CDR2 from the germline V gene are LNHNV and YYDKDF (reference sequence). For the CDR3, the DNA is TGTGCCACCAGCAGAGAAGGACAGGGGCGCGAAAAACTGTTTTTT. Its translation is CATSREGQGREKLFF.

The chain carries TRBV5-1 and TRBJ2-5; 9 bases map to TRBD1. The closer fit of TRBJ2-7 to the DNA end suggests the J call may be wrong. CDR1 and CDR2 from the germline V gene are SGHRS and YFSETQ. CDR3 length: 15 amino acids. The CDR3, as DNA: TGCGCCAGCAGCAATCCGGGACAGGGCATCTACGAGCAGTACTTC. Protein sequence: CASSNPGQGIYEQYF.

This clone has only one observation. This rearrangement joins TRBV5-1 to TRBJ1-3, with a possible D match to TRBD1 (6 bases). This CDR3 contains 15 residues. Between the trimmed V and J ends, which lost 2 bases and 4 bases, there was a span of 13 bases. The germline V gene has CDR1 SGHRS and CDR2 YFSETQ. The CDR3 nucleotides read TGCGCCAGCAGCTTTACAGGGTCTTCCGGAAACACCATATATTTT. It yields the protein CASSFTGSSGNTIYF.

The chain has TRBV2 and TRBJ2-7, with D maybe TRBD2 (5 bases). The V gene's germline CDR1 is SNHLY and CDR2 FYNNEI. CDR3 length: 13 residues. V lost 8 bases and J lost 3, with 14 bases in between. CDR3 in DNA: TGTGCCAGCGGAGGAGTTTTCAACTACGAGCAGTACTTC. Translated: CASGGVFNYEQYF. The variable domain in full, with the rest retrieved from reference TRBV2 and TRBJ2-7, is EPEVTQTPSHQVTQMGQEVILRCVPISNHLYFYWYRQILGQKVEFLVSFYNNEISEKSEIFDDQFSVERPDGSNFTLKIRSTKLEDSAMYFCASGGVFNYEQYFGPGTRLTVT.

The chain has TRBV6-1 and TRBJ1-1; D possibly corresponds to TRBD1 (5 bases). CDR3 length equals 12 residues. Germline CDR1 is MNHNS and CDR2 is SASEGT. V lost 6 bases and J 0 bases, leaving 5 bases between the germline ends. CDR3 region: CASRDMNTEAFF. CDR3 DNA sequence: TGTGCCAGCAGGGACATGAACACTGAAGCTTTCTTT.

The CDR3 DNA sequence: TGCGCCAGCAGCCACGCGGACAGGGACACCGGGGAGCTGTTTTTT. Its translation is CASSHADRDTGELFF. The chain employs TRBV4-3 and TRBJ2-2; 8 bases are shared with TRBD1. This CDR3 is 15 amino acids long. The trim removed 3 bases at V and 3 bases at J, leaving 3 bases unmatched. Germline V gene sequence: CDR1 LGHNA, CDR2 YSLEER.

The chain has TRBV28 and TRBJ2-7; TRBD2 agrees at 7 bases. The CDR3 is made up of 14 amino acids. Germline loops: CDR1 MDHEN, CDR2 SYDVKM. V lost 6 bases and J lost 7; bases outside the gene matches: 12. The CDR3: CASRLPRVGGEQYF. CDR3 bases: TGTGCCAGCAGGCTACCGCGGGTGGGGGGGGAGCAGTACTTC. Variable domain in full (rest from reference TRBV28 and TRBJ2-7): DVKVTQSSRYLVKRTGEKVFLECVQDMDHENMFWYRQDPGLGLRLIYFSYDVKMKEKGDIPEGYSVSREKKERFSLILESASTNQTSMYLCASRLPRVGGEQYFGPGTRLTVT.

This clone was observed a handful of times. The V and J genes are TRBV29-1 and TRBJ1-1, with 9 bases fitting TRBD1. In germline, CDR1 is SQVTM, CDR2 ANQGSEA. The V segment lost 4 bases and the J segment 1 base; nucleotides outside the gene matches: 4. The CDR3 extends over 14 amino acids. In nucleotides, the CDR3 is TGCAGCGTTGCGACAGGGGGGTGGAACACTGAAGCTTTCTTT. Residues: CSVATGGWNTEAFF.

This clone came up once. The genes are TRBV6-4 and TRBJ1-1; D unresolved. V was shortened by 0 bases and J by 5 bases, with 13 bases between the two germline ends. In germline, CDR1 is MRHNA, CDR2 SNTAGT. The CDR3 length is 15 residues. The CDR3 region has the DNA TGTGCCAGCAGTGACTCGATGCGGGGTCCAACTGAAGCTTTCTTT. Translation gives CASSDSMRGPTEAFF.

This chain joins TRBV7-9 and TRBJ1-4; D uncertain. Germline CDR1 and CDR2: SEHNR and FQNEAQ (reference sequence). This CDR3 contains 15 residues. V was shortened by 4 bases and J by 5 bases, with 14 bases between the two germline ends. CDR3 in DNA: TGTGCCAGCAGCTCTGGAGAAGGCTTCAATGAAAAACTGTTTTTT. Protein: CASSSGEGFNEKLFF.

This rearrangement joins TRBV7-9 to TRBJ2-1, with D possibly TRBD2 on 6 matching bases. CDR3 length equals 15 residues. CDR1 is SEHNR and CDR2 is FQNEAQ in the germline V gene (reference sequence). Trimming removed 0 bases at V and 8 bases at J, with 14 bases between. Here the CDR3 DNA reads TGTGCCAGCAGCTTAGCGCGGGGCCGACACGATGAGCAGTTCTTC. Translating it yields CASSLARGRHDEQFF.

The CDR3 reads CASSLVNMNTEAFF. The CDR3 coding sequence is TGTGCCAGCAGTTTAGTAAACATGAACACTGAAGCTTTCTTT. The chain is built from TRBV28 and TRBJ1-1; D is unclear. The CDR3 totals 14 residues. CDR1 is MDHEN, CDR2 SYDVKM, per germline. V dropped 2 bases and J dropped 0 bases, with 7 bases sitting between them.

V usage is TRBV18 and J usage is TRBJ1-6, with a weak D call TRBD1 (6 bases). The germline V gene has CDR1 KGHSH and CDR2 LQKENI. V lost 3 bases and J 6 bases, leaving 12 bases between the germline ends. The CDR3 is 15 residues long. The CDR3 spells CASSPTGSGNSPLHF. CDR3 coding DNA: TGTGCCAGCTCACCCACAGGGTCTGGTAATTCACCCCTCCACTTT.

This clone was counted once. J is TRBJ1-1 and V is TRBV19; D gene ambiguous. Germline CDR1 is LNHDA and CDR2 is SQIVND (reference sequence). CDR3 length: 16 residues. Trimming took off 0 bases at V and 3 bases at J, with 14 bases between the two ends. In DNA form, the CDR3 reads TGTGCCAGTAGTATAGACGTTGCCGGAGCCCACACTGAAGCTTTCTTT. It encodes CASSIDVAGAHTEAFF.